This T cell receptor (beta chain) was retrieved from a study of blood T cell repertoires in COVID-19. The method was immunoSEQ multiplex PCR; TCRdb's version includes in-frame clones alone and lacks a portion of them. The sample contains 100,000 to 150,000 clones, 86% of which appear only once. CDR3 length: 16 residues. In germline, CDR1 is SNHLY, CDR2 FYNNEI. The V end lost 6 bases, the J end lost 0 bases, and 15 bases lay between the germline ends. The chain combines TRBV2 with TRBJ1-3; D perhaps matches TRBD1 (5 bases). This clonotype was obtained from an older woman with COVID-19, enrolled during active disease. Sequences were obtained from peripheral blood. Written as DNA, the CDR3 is TGTGCCAGCAGAAGCCCGGGGGACCCCTCTGGAAACACCATATATTTT. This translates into CASRSPGDPSGNTIYF.